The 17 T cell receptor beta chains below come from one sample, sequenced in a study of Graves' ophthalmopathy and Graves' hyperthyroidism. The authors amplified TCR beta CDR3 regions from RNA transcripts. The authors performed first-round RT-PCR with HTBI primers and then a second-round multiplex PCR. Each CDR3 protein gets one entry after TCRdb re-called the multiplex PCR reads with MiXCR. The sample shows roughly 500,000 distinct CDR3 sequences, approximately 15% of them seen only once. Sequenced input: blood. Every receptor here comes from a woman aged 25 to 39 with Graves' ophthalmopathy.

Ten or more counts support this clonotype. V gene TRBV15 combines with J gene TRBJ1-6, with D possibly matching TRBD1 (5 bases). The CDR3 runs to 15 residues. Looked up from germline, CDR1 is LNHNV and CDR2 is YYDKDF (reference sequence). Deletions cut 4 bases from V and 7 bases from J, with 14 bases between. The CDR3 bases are TGTGCCACCAGCATCCAAACAGGAGCCAATTCACCCCTCCACTTT. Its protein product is CATSIQTGANSPLHF.

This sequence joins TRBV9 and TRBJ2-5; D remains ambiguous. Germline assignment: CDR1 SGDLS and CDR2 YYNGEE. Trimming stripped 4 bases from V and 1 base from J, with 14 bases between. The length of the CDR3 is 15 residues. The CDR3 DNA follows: TGTGCCAGCAGCCCTCTGGTAGGGTCCCAAGAGACCCAGTACTTC. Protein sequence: CASSPLVGSQETQYF.

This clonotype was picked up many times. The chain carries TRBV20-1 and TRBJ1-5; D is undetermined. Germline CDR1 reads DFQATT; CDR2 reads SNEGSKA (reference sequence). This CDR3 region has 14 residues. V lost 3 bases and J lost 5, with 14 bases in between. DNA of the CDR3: TGCAGTGCTAGCAGGCGTTTCGGGGATCAGCCCCAGCATTTT. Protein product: CSASRRFGDQPQHF.

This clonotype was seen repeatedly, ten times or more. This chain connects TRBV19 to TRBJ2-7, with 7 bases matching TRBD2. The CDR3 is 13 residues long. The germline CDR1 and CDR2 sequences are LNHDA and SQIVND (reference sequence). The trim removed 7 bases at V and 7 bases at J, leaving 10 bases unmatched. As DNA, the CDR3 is TGTGCCAGTAATGGGGGGGAAACGGAAGAGCAGTACTTC. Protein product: CASNGGETEEQYF.

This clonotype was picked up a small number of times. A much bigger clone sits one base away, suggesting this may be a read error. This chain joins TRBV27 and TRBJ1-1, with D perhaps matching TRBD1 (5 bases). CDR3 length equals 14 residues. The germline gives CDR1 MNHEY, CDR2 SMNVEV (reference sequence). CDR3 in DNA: TGTGCCAGCAGTCCGACAGTCGAGGTCACTGAAGCTTGCTTT. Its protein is CASSPTVEVTEACF.

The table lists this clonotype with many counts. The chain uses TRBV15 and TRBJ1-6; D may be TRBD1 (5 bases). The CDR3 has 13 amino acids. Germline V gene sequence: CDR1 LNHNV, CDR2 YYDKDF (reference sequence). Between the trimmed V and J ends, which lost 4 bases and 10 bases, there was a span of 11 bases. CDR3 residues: CATSNGAGSPLHF. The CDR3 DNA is TGTGCCACCAGCAATGGGGCCGGATCACCCCTCCACTTT.

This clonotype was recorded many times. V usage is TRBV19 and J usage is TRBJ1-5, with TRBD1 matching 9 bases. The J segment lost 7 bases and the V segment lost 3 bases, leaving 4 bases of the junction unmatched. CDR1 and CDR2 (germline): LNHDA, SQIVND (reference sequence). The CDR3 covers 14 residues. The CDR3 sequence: CASSIEGQGQPQHF. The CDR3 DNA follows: TGTGCCAGTAGTATTGAGGGACAGGGACAGCCCCAGCATTTT.

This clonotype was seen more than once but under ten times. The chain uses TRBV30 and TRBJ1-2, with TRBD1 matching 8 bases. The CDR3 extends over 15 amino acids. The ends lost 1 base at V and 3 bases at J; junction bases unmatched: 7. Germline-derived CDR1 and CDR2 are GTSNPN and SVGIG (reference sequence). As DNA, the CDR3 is TGTGCCTGGAGTGAGGGGGCAGGGGGCTACTATGGCTACACCTTC. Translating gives CAWSEGAGGYYGYTF.

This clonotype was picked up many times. This CDR3 is CATSSGLAGIQETQYF. The CDR3, as DNA: TGTGCCACCAGCAGTGGACTAGCGGGGATACAAGAGACCCAGTACTTC. The chain has TRBV15 and TRBJ2-5; 12 nucleotides match TRBD2. Germline CDR1 and CDR2: LNHNV and YYDKDF (reference sequence). CDR3 size: 16 residues. V was pared by 3 bases and J by 2 bases, with 4 bases of the junction left unmatched.

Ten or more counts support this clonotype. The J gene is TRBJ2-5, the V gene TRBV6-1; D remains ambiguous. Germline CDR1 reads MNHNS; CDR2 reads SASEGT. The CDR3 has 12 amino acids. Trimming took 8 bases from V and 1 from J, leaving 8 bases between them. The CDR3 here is CASQRPQETQYF. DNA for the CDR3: TGTGCCAGCCAGAGACCCCAAGAGACCCAGTACTTC.

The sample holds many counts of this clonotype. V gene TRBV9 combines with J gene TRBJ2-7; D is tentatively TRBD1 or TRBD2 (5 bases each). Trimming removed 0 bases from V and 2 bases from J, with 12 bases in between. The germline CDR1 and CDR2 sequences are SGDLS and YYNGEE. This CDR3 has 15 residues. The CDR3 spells CASSVGGREPYEQYF. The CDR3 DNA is TGTGCCAGCAGCGTAGGAGGCAGGGAGCCCTACGAGCAGTACTTC.

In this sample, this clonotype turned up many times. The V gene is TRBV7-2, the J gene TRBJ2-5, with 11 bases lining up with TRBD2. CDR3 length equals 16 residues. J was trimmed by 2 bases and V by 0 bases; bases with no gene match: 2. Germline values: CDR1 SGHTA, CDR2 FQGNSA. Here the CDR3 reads CASSLAASGGQETQYF. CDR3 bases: TGTGCCAGCAGCTTAGCGGCTAGCGGGGGGCAAGAGACCCAGTACTTC.

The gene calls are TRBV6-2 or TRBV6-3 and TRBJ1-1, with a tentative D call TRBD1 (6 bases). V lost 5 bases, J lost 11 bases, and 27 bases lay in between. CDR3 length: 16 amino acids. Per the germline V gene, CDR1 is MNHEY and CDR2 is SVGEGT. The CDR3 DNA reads TGTGCCAGCAGTGTTCGTCGGACAGTCCAACCCCGAACGGCTTTCTTT. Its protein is CASSVRRTVQPRTAFF.

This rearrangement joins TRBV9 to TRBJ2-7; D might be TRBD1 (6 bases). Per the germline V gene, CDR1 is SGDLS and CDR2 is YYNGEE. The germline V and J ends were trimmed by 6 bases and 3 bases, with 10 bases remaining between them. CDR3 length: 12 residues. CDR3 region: CASNRDNYEQYF. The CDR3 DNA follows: TGTGCCAGCAATAGGGACAACTACGAGCAGTACTTC.

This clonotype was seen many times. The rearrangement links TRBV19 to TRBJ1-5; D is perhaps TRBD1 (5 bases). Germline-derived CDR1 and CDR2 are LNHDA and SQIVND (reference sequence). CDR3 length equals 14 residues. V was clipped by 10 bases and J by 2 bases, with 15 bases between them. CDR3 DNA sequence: TGTGCCATTTCCAGGGTTGGAGGCAATCAGCCCCAGCATTTT. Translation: CAISRVGGNQPQHF. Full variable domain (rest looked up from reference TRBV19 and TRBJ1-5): DGGITQSPKYLFRKEGQNVTLSCEQNLNHDAMYWYRQDPGQGLRLIYYSQIVNDFQKGDIAEGYSVSREKKESFPLTVTSAQKNPTAFYLCAISRVGGNQPQHFGDGTRLSIL.

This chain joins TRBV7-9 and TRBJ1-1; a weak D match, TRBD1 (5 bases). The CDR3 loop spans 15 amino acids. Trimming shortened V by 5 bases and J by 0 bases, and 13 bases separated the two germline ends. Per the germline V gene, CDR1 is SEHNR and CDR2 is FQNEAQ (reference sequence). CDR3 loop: CASSAPKTVNTEAFF. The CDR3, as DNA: TGTGCCAGCAGCGCCCCTAAGACAGTGAACACTGAAGCTTTCTTT.

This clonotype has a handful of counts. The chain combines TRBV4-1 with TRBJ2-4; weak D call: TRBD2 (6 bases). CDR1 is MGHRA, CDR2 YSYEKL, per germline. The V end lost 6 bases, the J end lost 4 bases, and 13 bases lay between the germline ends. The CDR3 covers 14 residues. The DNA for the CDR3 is TGCGCCAGCAGGAGAGCGGGCCCGAAAAACATTCAGTACTTC. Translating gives CASRRAGPKNIQYF.